Shown below are 23 T cell receptor beta chains from a single sample sequenced in a study of blood T cell repertoires in COVID-19. Data came from immunoSEQ multiplex PCR; TCRdb stores just in-frame clones and leaves some out. The data hold about 120,000 clones, with over 60% observed a single time. The sequenced sample was peripheral blood. These receptor sequences come from a human donor in a cohort sampled during active COVID-19.

The V gene is TRBV19, the J gene TRBJ1-1; TRBD1 matches 7 bases. The length of the CDR3 is 18 residues. V lost 9 bases to trimming and J lost 3 bases; unmatched junction nucleotides: 22. The germline CDR1 and CDR2 sequences are LNHDA and SQIVND (reference sequence). The CDR3 region is CASGAGTVIPLVYTEAFF. DNA for the CDR3: TGTGCCAGCGGCGCCGGGACAGTGATCCCTCTTGTTTACACTGAAGCTTTCTTT.

This clone occurred a few times. The chain couples TRBV2 to TRBJ1-2, with D hard to call. The CDR3 is made up of 14 amino acids. Germline CDR1 and CDR2: SNHLY and FYNNEI. Trimming cost V 6 bases and J 3 bases, with 14 bases left between them. Written as DNA, the CDR3 is TGTGCCAGCAGACCAAACCCAGTCGACTATGGCTACACCTTC. It is translated as CASRPNPVDYGYTF. Based on the CDR3 plus reference TRBV2 and TRBJ1-2, the full variable domain is EPEVTQTPSHQVTQMGQEVILRCVPISNHLYFYWYRQILGQKVEFLVSFYNNEISEKSEIFDDQFSVERPDGSNFTLKIRSTKLEDSAMYFCASRPNPVDYGYTFGSGTRLTVV.

This clone was found a few times. The chain uses TRBV4-1 and TRBJ2-7; possibly TRBD1 for D (5 bases). The CDR3 length is 14 residues. The germline V gene encodes CDR1 MGHRA and CDR2 YSYEKL. Trimming took 2 bases from V and 7 from J, leaving 15 bases between them. The CDR3 region has the DNA TGCGCCAGCAGCCAACAACAGGTAGACCCAGAGCAGTACTTC. It encodes CASSQQQVDPEQYF.

The chain combines TRBV28 with TRBJ1-2; D perhaps matches TRBD1 (5 bases). V lost 7 bases, J lost 8 bases, and 20 bases lay in between. This CDR3 spans 14 amino acids. Germline CDR1 reads MDHEN; CDR2 reads SYDVKM. The CDR3 reads CASTTSGVWSGYTF. The CDR3 nucleotides are TGTGCCAGCACCACGTCGGGGGTATGGTCGGGCTACACCTTC.

The V and J genes are TRBV19 and TRBJ1-5, with 10 bases fitting TRBD1. Per germline, CDR1 LNHDA and CDR2 SQIVND (reference sequence). V trimming: 6 bases; J trimming: 2 bases; junction bases outside the gene matches: 7. This CDR3 has 16 amino acids. CDR3 residues: CASSPGTGVGNQPQHF. Written as DNA, the CDR3 is TGTGCCAGTAGCCCCGGGACAGGGGTGGGCAATCAGCCCCAGCATTTT.

The J gene is TRBJ2-7, the V gene TRBV29-1, with 9 bases aligning to TRBD1. Germline loops: CDR1 SQVTM, CDR2 ANQGSEA. The CDR3 consists of 12 residues. J was trimmed by 6 bases and V by 7 bases; bases with no gene match: 7. CDR3 region: CSAPGQGGEQYF. CDR3 DNA: TGCAGCGCCCCGGGACAGGGAGGCGAGCAGTACTTC.

The chain has TRBV7-2 and TRBJ1-6; D is perhaps TRBD1 (6 bases). Germline V gives CDR1 SGHTA, CDR2 FQGNSA. The CDR3 covers 14 residues. V lost 2 bases, J lost 9 bases, and 11 bases lay in between. As DNA, the CDR3 is TGTGCCAGCAGCTTACAGGGGCTGGCTTCACCCCTCCACTTT. Protein: CASSLQGLASPLHF.

This clone has just a few counts. The rearrangement joins TRBV5-1 to TRBJ2-7; the match to TRBD1 covers 8 bases. Germline V lookup: CDR1 SGHRS, CDR2 YFSETQ. V gave up 3 bases and J gave up 0 bases; unmatched junction bases: 14. The CDR3 contains 18 residues. In DNA, the CDR3 is TGCGCCAGCAGCTCGAGGCGGCAGGGGGCCTCCAGCTCCTACGAGCAGTACTTC. Its translation is CASSSRRQGASSSYEQYF.

The chain uses TRBV29-1 and TRBJ2-3; D is unclear. CDR1 is SQVTM, CDR2 ANQGSEA, per germline. With 1 base removed from V and 0 bases from J, the gap between germline ends came to 8 bases. The CDR3 has 14 amino acids. The CDR3 DNA reads TGCAGCGTTGAAGGGGCTCATAGCACAGATACGCAGTATTTT. Residues: CSVEGAHSTDTQYF.

V usage is TRBV27 and J usage is TRBJ2-7, with 7 nucleotides matching TRBD1. CDR3 length: 13 amino acids. In germline, CDR1 is MNHEY, CDR2 SMNVEV (reference sequence). Trimming took 6 bases from V and 0 from J; bases not matched to a gene: 2. Here the CDR3 DNA reads TGTGCCAGCAGCTCAGGGGGCTCCTACGAGCAGTACTTC. Translated: CASSSGGSYEQYF.

This clone was recorded once. The chain has TRBV14 and TRBJ1-4; 9 bases align to TRBD1. CDR3 length: 16 residues. Per the germline V gene, CDR1 is SGHDN and CDR2 is FVKESK. The J segment lost 8 bases and the V segment lost 4 bases, leaving 11 bases of the junction unmatched. Here the CDR3 reads CASSPARQGVFEKLFF. Written as DNA, the CDR3 is TGTGCCAGCAGCCCCGCACGACAGGGGGTATTCGAAAAACTGTTTTTT.

The CDR3 DNA sequence: TGTGCCACCAGTGCCGCGACAGGGAACGAGCAGTACTTC. Amino acid sequence: CATSAATGNEQYF. This chain connects TRBV24-1 to TRBJ2-7; 7 bases fit TRBD1. The CDR3 loop spans 13 amino acids. The V and J ends lost 5 bases and 5 bases, in that order; junction bases with no gene match: 5. Per the germline V gene, CDR1 is KGHDR and CDR2 is SFDVKD.

This clone was observed a handful of times. The chain employs TRBV7-9 and TRBJ1-1; no clear D. This CDR3 is built from 12 residues. Trimming stripped 8 bases from V and 6 bases from J, with 13 bases between. Germline V gene sequence: CDR1 SEHNR, CDR2 FQNEAQ (reference sequence). The CDR3 reads CASSRGSPEAFF. The CDR3 nucleotides are TGTGCCAGCTCCCGCGGCAGCCCTGAAGCTTTCTTT.

This chain uses TRBV7-8 with TRBJ1-6; D not certain. The CDR3 consists of 15 residues. Looked up from germline, CDR1 is SGHVS and CDR2 is FQNEAQ. The V end was cut by 5 bases, the J end by 7 bases, with 15 bases between. DNA for the CDR3: TGTGCCAGCAGCCCCGAGGGCCGGTCGAATTCACCCCTCCACTTT. Translation gives CASSPEGRSNSPLHF.

V and J are TRBV5-1 and TRBJ1-2, with D maybe TRBD1 (5 bases). Germline V lookup: CDR1 SGHRS, CDR2 YFSETQ. Trimming removed 0 bases from V and 8 bases from J, with 8 bases in between. The CDR3 is 12 residues long. The CDR3 DNA follows: TGCGCCAGCAGCTTGGAATGGGGCGGCTACACCTTC. Protein: CASSLEWGGYTF.

Written as DNA, the CDR3 is TGTGCCATCAGTGATTCCCAGCGGGAGAGCTACGAGCAGTACTTC. Translating gives CAISDSQRESYEQYF. The V gene is TRBV10-3, the J gene TRBJ2-7, with TRBD2 matching over 8 bases. Germline assignment: CDR1 ENHRY and CDR2 SYGVKD. Germline trimming cut 3 bases from V and 3 bases from J; bases unmatched to any gene: 7. This CDR3 has 15 residues.

The chain uses TRBV30 and TRBJ2-7, with TRBD2 matching over 7 bases. V was clipped by 3 bases and J by 0 bases; unmatched bases: 11. Germline-derived CDR1 and CDR2 are GTSNPN and SVGIG (reference sequence). This CDR3 comprises 16 residues. The CDR3 region has the DNA TGTGCCTGGAGCACCTGGGGGGGGTCCCGCTCCTACGAGCAGTACTTC. It specifies CAWSTWGGSRSYEQYF.

The chain couples TRBV29-1 to TRBJ1-2; D gene ambiguous. The CDR3 contains 13 residues. Trimming shortened V by 6 bases and J by 8 bases, and 19 bases separated the two germline ends. From germline, CDR1 is SQVTM and CDR2 ANQGSEA. Here the CDR3 reads CSVPPAAGAGYTF. CDR3 bases: TGCAGCGTCCCCCCCGCGGCTGGTGCCGGCTACACCTTC.

This clone was observed a handful of times. The V call is TRBV5-4, the J call TRBJ2-1; 10 bases agree with TRBD2. CDR1 and CDR2 from the germline V gene are SGHNT and YYREEE (reference sequence). V was pared by 5 bases and J by 5 bases, with 7 bases of the junction left unmatched. There are 15 residues in the CDR3. CDR3 region: CASSTSGDMDNEQFF. The CDR3 nucleotides read TGTGCCAGCAGTACTAGCGGGGACATGGACAATGAGCAGTTCTTC.

The chain joins TRBV6-1 to TRBJ1-1, with D unresolved. Germline values: CDR1 MNHNS, CDR2 SASEGT. V lost 3 bases and J lost 7, with 12 bases in between. The CDR3 loop spans 13 amino acids. CDR3 nucleotides: TGTGCCAGCAGTGAGGTGAGCCCGAGTGAAGCTTTCTTT. Encoded protein: CASSEVSPSEAFF.

V gene TRBV6-6 combines with J gene TRBJ1-5, with D possibly matching TRBD1 (6 bases). Looked up from germline, CDR1 is MNHNY and CDR2 is SVGAGI (reference sequence). This CDR3 has 16 residues. The ends were cut back, 2 bases at V and 0 bases at J, with 11 bases in the middle. Written as DNA, the CDR3 is TGTGCCAGCAGTTACGGGGGCAGCTATAGCAATCAGCCCCAGCATTTT. This sequence encodes CASSYGGSYSNQPQHF.

This clone was recorded only once. Other DNA sequences in the sample encode the same CDR3. The chain combines TRBV4-1 with TRBJ2-7; D may be TRBD2 (6 bases). V lost 1 base and J 3 bases, leaving 7 bases between the germline ends. This CDR3 has 13 residues. CDR1 and CDR2 (germline): MGHRA, YSYEKL. The DNA for the CDR3 is TGCGCCAGCAGCCAAGCCGGGAGCTACGAGCAGTACTTC. Protein product: CASSQAGSYEQYF.

The V and J genes are TRBV7-9 and TRBJ2-2, with D unresolved. Trimming took off 5 bases at V and 7 bases at J, with 5 bases between the two ends. Germline V CDR1 and CDR2: SEHNR, FQNEAQ (reference sequence). The CDR3 runs 11 residues. The CDR3, as DNA: TGTGCCAGCAGCCTAAACGGGGAGCTGTTTTTT. Its protein is CASSLNGELFF.